These 8 T cell receptor beta chains share one sample of origin, sequenced in a study of blood T cell repertoires in COVID-19. TCRdb keeps only in-frame clones here, not all; method: immunoSEQ multiplex PCR. Of approximately 260,000 clones in the sample, 80% to 95% are singletons; the top ten hold approximately 2%. Source material: PBMCs or T cells enriched from blood (not recorded which). Receptors originate from a woman between 18 and 29 years old who had recovered from COVID-19.

This clone has more than one count but fewer than ten. The J gene is TRBJ1-2, the V gene TRBV28; 9 bases fit TRBD1. The CDR3 sequence is 13 residues long. Germline values: CDR1 MDHEN, CDR2 SYDVKM. V lost 7 bases, J lost 8 bases, and 8 bases stayed unmatched. The CDR3 sequence is CASTTGGVRGYTF. The CDR3 region has the DNA TGTGCCAGCACCACAGGGGGCGTCAGGGGCTACACCTTC.

V usage is TRBV3-1 (or the pseudogene TRBV3-2) and J usage is TRBJ2-5; 10 bases fit TRBD1. V lost 0 bases to trimming and J lost 5 bases; unmatched junction nucleotides: 6. The CDR3 runs to 16 residues. Germline-derived CDR1 and CDR2 are LGHDT and YNNKEL (reference sequence). Written as DNA, the CDR3 is TGTGCCAGCAGCCAAGATAGGACAGGGGGTACGGAGACCCAGTACTTC. Residues: CASSQDRTGGTETQYF.

V is TRBV19 and J is TRBJ2-3, with TRBD1 as a possible D gene (5 bases). V lost 9 bases, J lost 2 bases, and 12 bases lay in between. Germline assignment: CDR1 LNHDA and CDR2 SQIVND (reference sequence). There are 13 residues in the CDR3. CDR3 sequence (DNA): TGTGCCAGCGGCAGGGCCTACACAGATACGCAGTATTTT. Protein product: CASGRAYTDTQYF.

The CDR3 region is CASSLVSSYNSPLHF. The CDR3 DNA sequence: TGTGCCAGCAGTTTGGTGAGCTCCTATAATTCACCCCTCCACTTT. The chain is built from TRBV28 and TRBJ1-6, with D unresolved. The germline V and J ends were trimmed by 3 bases and 0 bases, with 6 bases remaining between them. There are 15 residues in the CDR3. The germline CDR1 and CDR2 sequences are MDHEN and SYDVKM.

V is TRBV19 and J is TRBJ1-5; TRBD1 agrees at 8 bases. After removal of 4 bases from V and 0 bases from J, the junction contained 5 bases not matched to a gene. Per germline, CDR1 LNHDA and CDR2 SQIVND (reference sequence). The CDR3 is made up of 16 amino acids. As DNA, the CDR3 is TGTGCCAGTAGTACTCGGACAGGGAATAGCAATCAGCCCCAGCATTTT. It is translated as CASSTRTGNSNQPQHF.

In regard to this clone: Mismatch with germline at one junction end may stem from a read error. The chain carries TRBV6-6 and TRBJ2-7, with 7 bases that match TRBD2. The V gene's germline CDR1 is MNHNY and CDR2 SVGAGI (reference sequence). This CDR3 comprises 13 residues. The CDR3: CASSRSTSQPTNF. The CDR3 DNA is TGTGCCAGCAGTCGATCGACTAGCCAGCCAACGAACTTC.

V gene TRBV10-3 combines with J gene TRBJ2-3; weak D call: TRBD2 (5 bases). The CDR3 has 12 residues. CDR1 is ENHRY, CDR2 SYGVKD, per germline. V was shortened by 4 bases and J by 5 bases, with 7 bases between the two germline ends. The CDR3 loop reads CAISGTGDTQYF. CDR3 sequence (DNA): TGTGCCATCAGTGGGACTGGAGATACGCAGTATTTT.

A few counts support this clone. This chain uses TRBV4-2 with TRBJ2-7; D is possibly TRBD2 (5 bases). The germline V gene encodes CDR1 LGHNA and CDR2 YNFKEQ. V was pared by 0 bases and J by 7 bases, with 22 bases between. The CDR3 is 17 amino acids. The CDR3 sequence: CASSQDYGDYQVWEQYF. The CDR3 DNA follows: TGTGCCAGCAGCCAAGATTACGGCGACTACCAGGTCTGGGAGCAGTACTTC.